These T cell receptor beta chains were read from a single sample in a study of control samples from healthy donors and cancer patients. Only in-frame clones appear in the TCRdb table, and some are missing; sequencing was by immunoSEQ multiplex PCR. This table has about 84,000 clones, about 79% appearing once. Sample: PBMCs. The receptors derive from a man aged 60-69 years with head and neck cancer. Both conserved end residues are part of each CDR3. Fields, in order: J gene, clone size, V gene, D gene, CDR3 DNA, CDR3 protein. D genes are given only for firm matches. The size of a clone is reported for some rows only, either as once, few or many, or as a class for expanded clones.

>TRBJ2-4|NA|TRBV15|TRBD2
TGTGCCGCCAGCAGCGGGGGCGGGAGAGGGAACATTCAGTACTTC
CAASSGGGRGNIQYF
>TRBJ2-7|NA|TRBV2|TRBD2
TGTGCCAGCAGGATTAGCGGGACCGCCGAGCAGTACTTC
CASRISGTAEQYF
>TRBJ2-3|NA|TRBV9|NA
TGTGCCAGCACCCAGGGGGGGCCTAGCACAGATACGCAGTATTTT
CASTQGGPSTDTQYF
>TRBJ1-2|NA|TRBV27|NA
TGTGCCAGCAGTCTCAGGGAGCGGGACTATGGCTACACCTTC
CASSLRERDYGYTF
>TRBJ2-3|once|TRBV5-4|TRBD2
TGTGCCAGCAGCCCGGGGGGTAGCGGGAGTCGGGCAGATACGCAGTATTTT
CASSPGGSGSRADTQYF
>TRBJ2-7|NA|TRBV27|NA
TGTGCCAGCAGTCAAAGCTCCTACGAGCAGTACTTC
CASSQSSYEQYF
>TRBJ2-6|NA|TRBV11-3|TRBD1
TGTGCCAGCAGCCACGAGACAGGGCCTGGGGCCAACGTCCTGACTTTC
CASSHETGPGANVLTF
>TRBJ1-2|few|TRBV7-2|NA
TGTGCCAGCAGCCCTGCGACAGACCCTAACTATGGCTACACCTTC
CASSPATDPNYGYTF
>TRBJ2-2|NA|TRBV29-1|TRBD2
TGCAGCGTTGGTAGGGCGGGAGGGGGCGGCACCGGGGAGCTGTTTTTT
CSVGRAGGGGTGELFF
>TRBJ2-7|few|TRBV11-2|TRBD1
TGTGCCAGCAGCTCCTACAGGGGGCAAGCCTACGAGCAGTACTTC
CASSSYRGQAYEQYF
>TRBJ1-3|NA|TRBV4-1|NA
TGCCCCAGCAGCCAAAGGGGGGGGGAATACTCTGGAAACACCATATATTTT
CPSSQRGGEYSGNTIYF